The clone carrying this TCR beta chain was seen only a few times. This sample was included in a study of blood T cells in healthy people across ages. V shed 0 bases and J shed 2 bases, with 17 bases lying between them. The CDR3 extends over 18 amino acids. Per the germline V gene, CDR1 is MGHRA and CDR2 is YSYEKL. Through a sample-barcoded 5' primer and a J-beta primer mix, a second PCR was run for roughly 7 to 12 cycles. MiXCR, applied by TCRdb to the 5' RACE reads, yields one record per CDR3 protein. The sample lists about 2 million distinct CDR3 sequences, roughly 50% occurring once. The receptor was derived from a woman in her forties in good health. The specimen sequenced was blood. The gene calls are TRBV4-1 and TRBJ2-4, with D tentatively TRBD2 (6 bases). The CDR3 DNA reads TGCGCCAGCAGCCAAGAAATCCCGGCGGGGAGATCCAAAAACATTCAGTACTTC. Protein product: CASSQEIPAGRSKNIQYF.